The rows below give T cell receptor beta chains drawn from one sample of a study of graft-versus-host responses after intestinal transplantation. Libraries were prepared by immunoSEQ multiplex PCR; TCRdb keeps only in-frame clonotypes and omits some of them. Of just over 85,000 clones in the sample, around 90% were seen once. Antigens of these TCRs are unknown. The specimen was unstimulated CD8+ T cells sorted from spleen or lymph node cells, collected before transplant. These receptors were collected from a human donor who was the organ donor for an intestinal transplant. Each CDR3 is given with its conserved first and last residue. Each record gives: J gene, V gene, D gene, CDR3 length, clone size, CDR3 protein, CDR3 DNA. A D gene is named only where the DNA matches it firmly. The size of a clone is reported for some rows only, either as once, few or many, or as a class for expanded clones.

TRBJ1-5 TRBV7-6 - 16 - CASSIREEYSNQPQHF TGTGCCAGCAGCATAAGGGAGGAGTATAGCAATCAGCCCCAGCATTTT
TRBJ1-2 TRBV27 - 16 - CASSSQTGFANYGYTF TGTGCCAGCAGTTCTCAGACAGGATTCGCTAACTATGGCTACACCTTC
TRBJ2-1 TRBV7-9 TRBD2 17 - CASSLVGSGGAWNEQFF TGTGCCAGCAGCTTAGTCGGTAGCGGGGGGGCGTGGAATGAGCAGTTCTTC
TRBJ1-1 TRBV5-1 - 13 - CASSLAGYAEAFF TGCGCCAGCAGCTTGGCGGGGTACGCTGAAGCTTTCTTT
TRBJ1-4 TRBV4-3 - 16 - CASSEGYRHTNEKLFF TGCGCCAGCAGCGAAGGCTACAGGCATACTAATGAAAAACTGTTTTTT
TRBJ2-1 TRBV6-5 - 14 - CASTGGTGLNEQFF TGTGCCAGCACGGGGGGGACAGGGCTGAATGAGCAGTTCTTC
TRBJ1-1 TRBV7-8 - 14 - CASSFPEGDTEAFF TGTGCCAGCAGCTTCCCGGAGGGAGACACTGAAGCTTTCTTT
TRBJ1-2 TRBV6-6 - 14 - CASSYPERNYGYTF TGTGCCAGCAGTTACCCGGAGAGAAACTATGGCTACACCTTC
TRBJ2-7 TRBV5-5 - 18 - CASSLPAGEGIRSYEQYF TGTGCCAGCAGCTTACCCGCAGGGGAAGGAATAAGGTCCTACGAGCAGTACTTC
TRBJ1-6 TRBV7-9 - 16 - CASSWGGSLPNSPLHF TGTGCCAGCAGCTGGGGGGGGAGCCTGCCGAATTCACCCCTCCACTTT
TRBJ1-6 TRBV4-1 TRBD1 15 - CASSLVQQGNSPLHF TGCGCCAGCAGCTTGGTCCAACAGGGGAATTCACCCCTCCACTTT
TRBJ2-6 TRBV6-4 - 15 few CASSDEVSGANVLTF TGTGCCAGCAGTGACGAGGTCTCTGGGGCCAACGTCCTGACTTTC
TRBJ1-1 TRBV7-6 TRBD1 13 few CASSLRAGGWAFF TGTGCCAGCAGCTTAAGGGCAGGGGGATGGGCTTTCTTT
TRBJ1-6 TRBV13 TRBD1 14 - CASSIYRGNSPLHF TGTGCCAGCAGTATATACAGGGGGAATTCACCCCTCCACTTT
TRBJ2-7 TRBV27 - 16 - CASSPPRTAEGYEQYF TGTGCCAGCAGTCCTCCTCGGACAGCCGAAGGGTACGAGCAGTACTTC
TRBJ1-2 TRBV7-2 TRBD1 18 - CASSLEKPGTGIMVGYTF TGTGCCAGCAGTCTTGAGAAGCCGGGGACAGGCATAATGGTGGGCTACACCTTC
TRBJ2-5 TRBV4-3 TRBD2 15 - CASSPLAGGPETQYF TGCGCCAGCAGCCCACTAGCGGGGGGTCCAGAGACCCAGTACTTC
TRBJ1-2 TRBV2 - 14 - CASSEQGPVGGYTF TGTGCCAGCAGTGAACAGGGCCCGGTGGGTGGCTACACCTTC
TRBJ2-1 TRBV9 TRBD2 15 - CASSVMAGGYNEQFF TGTGCCAGCAGCGTAATGGCGGGGGGGTACAATGAGCAGTTCTTC
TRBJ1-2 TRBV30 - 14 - CAWSVGSPTRGYTF TGTGCCTGGAGTGTGGGCAGCCCAACCCGTGGCTACACCTTC
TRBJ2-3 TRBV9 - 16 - CASSVESGHSTDTQYF TGTGCCAGCAGCGTAGAATCGGGACATAGCACAGATACGCAGTATTTT
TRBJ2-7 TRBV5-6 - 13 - CASSAGSRYEQYF TGTGCCAGCAGCGCCGGGAGCCGCTACGAGCAGTACTTC
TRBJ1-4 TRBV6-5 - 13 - CASSYSFNEKLFF TGTGCCAGCAGTTACTCCTTTAATGAAAAACTGTTTTTT
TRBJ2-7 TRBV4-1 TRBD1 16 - CASSQDWTGDLNEQYF TGCGCCAGCAGCCAAGATTGGACAGGGGATCTCAACGAGCAGTACTTC
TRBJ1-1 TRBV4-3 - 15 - CASSEGVFLNTEAFF TGCGCCAGCAGCGAAGGAGTTTTCCTTAACACTGAAGCTTTCTTT
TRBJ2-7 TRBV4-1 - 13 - CATSLGQYHEQYF TGCGCCACTTCCCTGGGCCAATACCACGAGCAGTACTTC
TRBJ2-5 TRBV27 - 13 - CASSSIHQETQYF TGTGCCAGCAGTTCAATCCATCAAGAGACCCAGTACTTC
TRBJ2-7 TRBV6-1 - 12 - CASSEETYEQYF TGTGCCAGCAGTGAAGAAACCTACGAGCAGTACTTC
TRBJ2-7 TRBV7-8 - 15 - CASSTRQASSYEQYF TGTGCCAGCAGCACCCGACAGGCAAGCTCCTACGAGCAGTACTTC